The 15 T cell receptor beta chains below all came from one sample that was sequenced in a study of T-cell reconstitution after alpha-beta-depleted transplantation in children. Preparing the TCRbeta library involved the use of unique molecular identifiers. One entry per CDR3 protein results from TCRdb running MiXCR on the PCR reads. The sample lists 280,000 or so distinct CDR3 sequences, 11% occurring once. This sample comprised peripheral blood, obtained 180 days after TCRalphabeta/CD19-depleted stem cell transplant. All receptors derive from a male patient under 10 years old who had a stem cell transplant for chronic granulomatous disease, so the T cells may come from the graft donor.

This clonotype has only a few counts. The chain uses TRBV3-1 and TRBJ2-1; the match to TRBD1 covers 8 bases. Germline V gives CDR1 LGHDT, CDR2 YNNKEL (reference sequence). The CDR3 runs to 15 residues. The V segment lost 6 bases and the J segment 4 bases; nucleotides outside the gene matches: 8. The CDR3 loop is CASSHRRQGYNEQFF. CDR3 coding DNA: TGTGCCAGCAGTCACCGACGACAGGGGTACAATGAGCAGTTCTTC.

The V and J genes are TRBV29-1 and TRBJ1-1; D possibly corresponds to TRBD1 (5 bases). Germline V gene data show CDR1 as SQVTM and CDR2 as ANQGSEA. The CDR3 sequence is 13 residues long. Trimming pared 5 bases from V and 0 bases from J, leaving 10 bases between. Here the CDR3 DNA reads TGCAGCGTTACGGGACCTATGAACACTGAAGCTTTCTTT. Its protein product is CSVTGPMNTEAFF.

This clonotype was seen ten or more times. The rearrangement links TRBV6-1 to TRBJ2-5; 7 bases map to TRBD1. This CDR3 contains 14 residues. Germline trimming cut 7 bases from V and 3 bases from J; bases unmatched to any gene: 8. From germline, CDR1 is MNHNS and CDR2 SASEGT. In DNA, the CDR3 is TGTGCCAGCACCCTGACAGGGACGAAAGAGACCCAGTACTTC. Protein sequence: CASTLTGTKETQYF.

This clonotype was seen at least ten times. The chain recombines TRBV27 with TRBJ2-5; tentative D call: TRBD1 (5 bases). The CDR3 has 14 residues. V lost 1 base and J lost 5, with 11 bases in between. Germline V lookup: CDR1 MNHEY, CDR2 SMNVEV (reference sequence). CDR3 DNA: TGTGCCAGCAGTTTATGGTCCCAGGGTGAGACCCAGTACTTC. It specifies CASSLWSQGETQYF.

Many counts were recorded for this clonotype. The genes are TRBV20-1 and TRBJ2-1; tentatively, D is TRBD1 (5 bases). The CDR3 length is 14 residues. The germline V gene has CDR1 DFQATT and CDR2 SNEGSKA (reference sequence). Trimming stripped 0 bases from V and 0 bases from J, with 6 bases between. The DNA for the CDR3 is TGCAGTGCTAGAGACAGGGCCTCCTACAATGAGCAGTTCTTC. Translated: CSARDRASYNEQFF.

This clonotype was counted many times. V gene TRBV11-2 combines with J gene TRBJ2-3; D could derive from TRBD1 or TRBD2 (6 bases each). The CDR3 has 18 residues. The germline V gene has CDR1 SGHAT and CDR2 FQNNGV. Trimming took 5 bases from V and 5 from J, leaving 26 bases between them. The CDR3 loop reads CASSLRGEGAFEGDTQYF. CDR3 nucleotides: TGTGCCAGCAGCCTTAGGGGGGAAGGGGCGTTTGAAGGAGATACGCAGTATTTT. The complete variable domain, with remaining parts taken from reference TRBV11-2 and TRBJ2-3, reads EAGVAQSPRYKIIEKRQSVAFWCNPISGHATLYWYQQILGQGPKLLIQFQNNGVVDDSQLPKDRFSAERLKGVDSTLKIQPAKLEDSAVYLCASSLRGEGAFEGDTQYFGPGTRLTVL.

This clonotype was seen repeatedly, ten times or more. V usage is TRBV12-3 or TRBV12-4 and J usage is TRBJ1-5; maybe TRBD1 (5 bases). The CDR3 is made up of 15 amino acids. V was clipped by 7 bases and J by 4 bases, with 17 bases between them. Here the CDR3 DNA reads TGTGCCAGCACCTGGGGGGGTGTAAGGAATCAGCCCCAGCATTTT. This codes for CASTWGGVRNQPQHF.

This clonotype was counted many times. This chain joins TRBV5-1 and TRBJ1-1, with D possibly being TRBD1 (5 bases). The CDR3 consists of 15 residues. V was shortened by 4 bases and J by 2 bases, with 15 bases between the two germline ends. CDR1 and CDR2 (germline): SGHRS, YFSETQ. The chain's CDR3 is CASSILNGGNTEAFF. For the CDR3, the DNA is TGCGCCAGCAGCATCCTGAATGGGGGAAACACTGAAGCTTTCTTT.

This clonotype was counted many times. V usage is TRBV29-1 and J usage is TRBJ2-1; tentatively, D is TRBD1 (5 bases). Germline V gene lookup returns CDR1 SQVTM and CDR2 ANQGSEA. The ends were cut back, 6 bases at V and 5 bases at J, with 20 bases in the middle. The CDR3 is 15 amino acids. The CDR3 DNA sequence: TGCAGCGTCCCCCCTAGGGGCAGGTTCAACAATGAGCAGTTCTTC. Translation gives CSVPPRGRFNNEQFF.

This clonotype was detected ten times or more. J is TRBJ1-2 and V is TRBV30; D gene unclear. CDR3 length equals 13 residues. Trimming left V 8 bases short and J 3 bases short, with 16 bases between. Germline V gives CDR1 GTSNPN, CDR2 SVGIG (reference sequence). The CDR3 protein is CAGNSPADYGYTF. CDR3 DNA: TGTGCCGGTAACTCTCCGGCTGACTATGGCTACACCTTC. Full variable domain (outside the CDR3, taken from reference TRBV30 and TRBJ1-2): SQTIHQWPATLVQPVGSPLSLECTVEGTSNPNLYWYRQAAGRGLQLLFYSVGIGQISSEVPQNLSASRPQDRQFILSSKKLLLSDSGFYLCAGNSPADYGYTFGSGTRLTVV.

This clonotype was recorded many times. V gene TRBV6-5 combines with J gene TRBJ2-6; D gene unclear. The germline V gene has CDR1 MNHEY and CDR2 SVGAGI. The CDR3 has 17 residues. Trimming cost V 0 bases and J 3 bases, with 12 bases left between them. The chain's CDR3 is CASSYSSGNGGANVLTF. CDR3 sequence (DNA): TGTGCCAGCAGTTACTCCTCAGGAAACGGTGGGGCCAACGTCCTGACTTTC.

This clonotype was seen many times. This chain links TRBV10-3 with TRBJ2-5; TRBD2 might be the D (5 bases). Germline CDR1 ENHRY, CDR2 SYGVKD. The CDR3 runs to 14 residues. V was clipped by 2 bases and J by 1 base, with 8 bases between them. CDR3 coding DNA: TGTGCCATCAGTGAGCCCGGGATCCAAGAGACCCAGTACTTC. Its protein is CAISEPGIQETQYF.

Many counts were recorded for this clonotype. The chain has TRBV20-1 and TRBJ2-5, with 11 bases matching TRBD2. V gave up 3 bases and J gave up 4 bases; unmatched junction bases: 4. Germline CDR1 DFQATT, CDR2 SNEGSKA (reference sequence). The CDR3 has 14 amino acids. The CDR3 DNA is TGCAGTGCTAGCTCCCTAGCGGGAGGAGAGACCCAGTACTTC. Residues: CSASSLAGGETQYF.

This clonotype came up many times. DNA for the CDR3: TGTGCCAGCAGCGTATCACAAACAGGGCGGCAAGAGACCCAGTACTTC. Its protein product is CASSVSQTGRQETQYF. The chain is built from TRBV9 and TRBJ2-5; D might be TRBD1 (6 bases). V lost 1 base, J lost 2 bases, and 15 bases lay in between. This CDR3 has 16 residues. Germline CDR1 SGDLS, CDR2 YYNGEE.

This clonotype was recorded at least ten times. The genes are TRBV25-1 and TRBJ2-7; D not resolved. This CDR3 has 13 amino acids. In germline, CDR1 is MGHDK, CDR2 SYGVNS. The V gene lost 6 bases and the J gene lost 0 bases, with 9 bases spanning the gap. The CDR3 reads CASRWAGSYEQYF. The CDR3, as DNA: TGTGCCAGCAGGTGGGCCGGCTCCTACGAGCAGTACTTC.